The entry that follows covers one T cell receptor beta chain sequence. These data are taken from a study of blood T cell repertoires in COVID-19. Background on the study: Donors in the United States, Italy and Spain gave samples during acute or convalescent COVID-19. In each case, the material was cDNA or gDNA derived from T cells, B-cell-depleted T cells, or PBMCs.

Authors' data handling: Reference gene primer amplification gave nucleated cell count estimates. TCRdb keeps only in-frame clones here, not all; method: immunoSEQ multiplex PCR. From that table come the V and J calls and clone size; the DNA was used to work out D and trimming. The table includes around 250,000 clones, around four fifths detected once. V was pared by 4 bases and J by 7 bases, with 10 bases of the junction left unmatched. Looked up from germline, CDR1 is SQVTM and CDR2 is ANQGSEA. The CDR3 length is 15 residues. The receptor's source is a man older than 75 with acute or convalescent COVID-19. This sequence joins TRBV29-1 and TRBJ2-1; the match to TRBD2 covers 10 bases. The sequencing input was peripheral blood. The CDR3 region is CSVALLAGVGNEQFF. In nucleotides, the CDR3 is TGCAGCGTTGCGCTTCTAGCGGGAGTGGGAAATGAGCAGTTCTTC.